This record concerns one TCR beta chain sequence. The antigen is not known. This specimen belongs to a study of CD8 T cells in ankylosing spondylitis. The CDR3 sequence is 15 residues long. After removal of 0 bases from V and 6 bases from J, the junction contained 7 bases not matched to a gene. Germline V lookup: CDR1 LGHNA, CDR2 YNFKEQ. 5'-RACE, quantitative and with molecular barcodes, yielded the TCR beta libraries. Each CDR3 protein is one row after TCRdb ran MiXCR on the 5' RACE reads. The sample carries approximately 250,000 distinct CDR3 sequences, around 25% recorded once. Notes on the study in general: Reportedly, matched ankylosing spondylitis synovial fluid was significantly enriched for disease-linked clones.

The clonotype originates from a male donor with ankylosing spondylitis or in good health (not recorded which). Specimen: blood, either unsorted or a sorted T cell fraction (not recorded which). The chain recombines TRBV4-2 with TRBJ2-7; 8 nucleotides align to TRBD2. CDR3 amino acids: CASSQDRLLAGEQYF. The CDR3 DNA reads TGTGCCAGCAGCCAAGATAGGTTGCTAGCGGGCGAGCAGTACTTC.